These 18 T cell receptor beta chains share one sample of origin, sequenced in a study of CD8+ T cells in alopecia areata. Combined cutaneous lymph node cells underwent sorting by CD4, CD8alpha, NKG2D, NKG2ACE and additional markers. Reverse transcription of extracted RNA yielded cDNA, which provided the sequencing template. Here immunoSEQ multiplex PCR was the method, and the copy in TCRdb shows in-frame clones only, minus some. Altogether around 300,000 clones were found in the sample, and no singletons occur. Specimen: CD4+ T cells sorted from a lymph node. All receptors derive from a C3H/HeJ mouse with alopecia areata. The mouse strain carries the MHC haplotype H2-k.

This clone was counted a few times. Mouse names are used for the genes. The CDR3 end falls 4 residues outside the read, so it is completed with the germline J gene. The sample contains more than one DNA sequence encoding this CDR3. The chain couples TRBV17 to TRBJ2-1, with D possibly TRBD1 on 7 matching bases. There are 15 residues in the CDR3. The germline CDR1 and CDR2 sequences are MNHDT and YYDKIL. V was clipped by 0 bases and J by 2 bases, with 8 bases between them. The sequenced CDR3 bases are TGTGCTAGCAGTAGAGATAGGGGGCACTATGCT. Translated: CASSRDRGHYA. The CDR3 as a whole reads CASSRDRGHYAEQFF.

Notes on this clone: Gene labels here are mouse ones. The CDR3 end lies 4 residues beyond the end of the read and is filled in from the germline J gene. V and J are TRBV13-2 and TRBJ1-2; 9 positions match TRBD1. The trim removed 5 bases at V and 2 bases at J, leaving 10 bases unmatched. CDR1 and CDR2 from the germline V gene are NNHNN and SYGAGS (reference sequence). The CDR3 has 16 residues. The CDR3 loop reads CASGGPRQGGNSDYTF. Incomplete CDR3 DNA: TGTGCCAGCGGGGGACCACGACAGGGGGGGAACTCC.

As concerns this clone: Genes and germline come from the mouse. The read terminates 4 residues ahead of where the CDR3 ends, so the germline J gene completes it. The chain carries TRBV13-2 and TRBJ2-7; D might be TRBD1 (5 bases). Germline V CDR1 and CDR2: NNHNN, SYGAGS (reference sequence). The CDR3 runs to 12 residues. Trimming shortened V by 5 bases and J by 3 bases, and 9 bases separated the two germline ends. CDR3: CASGADSYEQYF. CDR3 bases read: TGTGCCAGCGGAGCCGACAGCTAT.

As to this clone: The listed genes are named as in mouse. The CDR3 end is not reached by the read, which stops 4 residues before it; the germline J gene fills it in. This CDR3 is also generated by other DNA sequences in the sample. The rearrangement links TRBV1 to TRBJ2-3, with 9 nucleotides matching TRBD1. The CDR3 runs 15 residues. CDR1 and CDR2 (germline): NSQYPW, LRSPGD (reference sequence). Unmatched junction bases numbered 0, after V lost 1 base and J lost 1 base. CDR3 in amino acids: CTCSAGTGGAETLYF. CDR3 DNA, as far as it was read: TGCACCTGCAGTGCAGGGACAGGGGGTGCAGAA.

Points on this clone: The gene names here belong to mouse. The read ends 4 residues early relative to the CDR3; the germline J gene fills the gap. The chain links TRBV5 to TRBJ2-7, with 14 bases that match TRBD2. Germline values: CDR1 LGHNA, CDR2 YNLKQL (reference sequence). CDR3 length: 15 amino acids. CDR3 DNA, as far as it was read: TGTGCCAGCAGCAGGGACTGGGGGGGCGGTTAT. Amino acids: CASSRDWGGGY. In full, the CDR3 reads CASSRDWGGGYEQYF.

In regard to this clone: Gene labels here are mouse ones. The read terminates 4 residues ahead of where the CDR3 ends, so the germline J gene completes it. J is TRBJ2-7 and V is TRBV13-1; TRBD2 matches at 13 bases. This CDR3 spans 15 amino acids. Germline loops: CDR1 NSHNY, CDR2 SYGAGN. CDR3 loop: CASSGGTGGGYEQYF. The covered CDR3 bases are TGTGCCAGCAGTGGGGGGACTGGGGGGGGTTAT.

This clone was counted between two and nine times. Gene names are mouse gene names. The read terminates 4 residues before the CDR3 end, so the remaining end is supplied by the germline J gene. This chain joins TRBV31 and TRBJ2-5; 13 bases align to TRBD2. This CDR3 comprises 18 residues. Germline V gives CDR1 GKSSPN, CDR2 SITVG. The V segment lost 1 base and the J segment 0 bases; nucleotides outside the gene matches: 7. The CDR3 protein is CAWSPSGTGGVNQDTQYF. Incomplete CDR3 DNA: TGTGCCTGGAGTCCCTCCGGGACTGGGGGGGTTAACCAAGAC.

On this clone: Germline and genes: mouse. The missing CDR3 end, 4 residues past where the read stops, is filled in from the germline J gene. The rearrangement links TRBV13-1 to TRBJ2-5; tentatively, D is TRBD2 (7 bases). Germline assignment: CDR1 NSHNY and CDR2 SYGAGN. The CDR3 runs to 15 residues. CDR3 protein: CASSDAGGAWDTQYF. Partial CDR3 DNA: TGTGCCAGCAGTGATGCTGGGGGCGCCTGGGAC.

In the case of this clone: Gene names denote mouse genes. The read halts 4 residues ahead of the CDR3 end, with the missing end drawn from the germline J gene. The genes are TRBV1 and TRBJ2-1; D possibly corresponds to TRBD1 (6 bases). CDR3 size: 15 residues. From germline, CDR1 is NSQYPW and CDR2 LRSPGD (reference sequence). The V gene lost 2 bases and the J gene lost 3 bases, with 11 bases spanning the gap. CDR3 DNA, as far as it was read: TGCACCTGCAGTGCATCCGGGACAATCTATGCT. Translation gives CTCSASGTIYA. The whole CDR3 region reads CTCSASGTIYAEQFF.

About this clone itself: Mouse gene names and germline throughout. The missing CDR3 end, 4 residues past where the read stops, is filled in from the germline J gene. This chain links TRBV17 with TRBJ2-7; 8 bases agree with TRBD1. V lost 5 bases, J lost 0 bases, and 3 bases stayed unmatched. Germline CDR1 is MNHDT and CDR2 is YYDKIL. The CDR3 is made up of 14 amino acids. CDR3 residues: CASSHRGSSYEQYF. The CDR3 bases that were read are TGTGCTAGCAGTCACAGGGGGAGCTCCTAT. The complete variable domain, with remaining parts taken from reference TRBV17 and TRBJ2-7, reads DTTVKQNPRYKLARVGKPVNLICSQTMNHDTMYWYQKKPNQAPKLLLFYYDKILNREADTFEKFQSSRPNNSFCSLYIGSAGLEYSAMYLCASSHRGSSYEQYFGPGTRLTVL.

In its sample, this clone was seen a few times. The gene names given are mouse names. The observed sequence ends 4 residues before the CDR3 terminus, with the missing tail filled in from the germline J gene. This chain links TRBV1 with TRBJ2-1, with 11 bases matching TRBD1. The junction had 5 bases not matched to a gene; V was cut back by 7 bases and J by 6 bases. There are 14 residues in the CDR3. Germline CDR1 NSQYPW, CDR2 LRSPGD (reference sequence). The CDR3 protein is CTCTRGQGVAEQFF. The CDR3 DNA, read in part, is TGCACCTGCACCCGGGGACAGGGGGTTGCT.

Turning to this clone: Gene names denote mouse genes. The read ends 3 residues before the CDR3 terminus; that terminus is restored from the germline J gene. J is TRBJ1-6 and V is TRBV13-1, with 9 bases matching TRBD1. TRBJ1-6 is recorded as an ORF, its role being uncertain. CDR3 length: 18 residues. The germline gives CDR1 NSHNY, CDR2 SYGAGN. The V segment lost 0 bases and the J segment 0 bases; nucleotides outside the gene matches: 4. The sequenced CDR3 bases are TGTGCCAGCAGTGATGGGACAGGGGTGAATTCCTATAATTCGCCC. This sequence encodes CASSDGTGVNSYNSP. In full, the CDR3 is CASSDGTGVNSYNSPLYF.

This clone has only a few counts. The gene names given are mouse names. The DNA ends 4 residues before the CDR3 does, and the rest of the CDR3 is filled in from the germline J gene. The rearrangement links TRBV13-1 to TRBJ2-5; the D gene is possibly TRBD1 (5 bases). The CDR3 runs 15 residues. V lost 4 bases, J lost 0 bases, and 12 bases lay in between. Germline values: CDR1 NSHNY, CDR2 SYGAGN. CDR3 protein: CASSPPTVNQDTQYF. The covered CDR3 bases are TGTGCCAGCAGTCCCCCGACAGTTAACCAAGAC.

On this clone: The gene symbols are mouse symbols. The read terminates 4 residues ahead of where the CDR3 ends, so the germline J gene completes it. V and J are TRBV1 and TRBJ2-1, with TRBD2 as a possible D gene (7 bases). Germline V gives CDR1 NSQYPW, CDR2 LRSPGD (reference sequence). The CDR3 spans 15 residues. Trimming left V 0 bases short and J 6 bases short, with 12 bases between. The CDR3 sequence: CTCSADQGGGAEQFF. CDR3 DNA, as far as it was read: TGCACCTGCAGTGCAGATCAAGGGGGGGGTGCT.

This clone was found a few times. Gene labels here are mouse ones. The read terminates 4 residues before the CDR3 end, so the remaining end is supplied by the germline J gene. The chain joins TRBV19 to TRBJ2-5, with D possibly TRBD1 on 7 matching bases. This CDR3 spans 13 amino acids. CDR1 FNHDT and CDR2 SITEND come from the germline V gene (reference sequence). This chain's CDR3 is CASSPRGEDTQYF. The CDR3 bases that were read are TGTGCCAGCAGTCCCAGGGGGGAAGAC.

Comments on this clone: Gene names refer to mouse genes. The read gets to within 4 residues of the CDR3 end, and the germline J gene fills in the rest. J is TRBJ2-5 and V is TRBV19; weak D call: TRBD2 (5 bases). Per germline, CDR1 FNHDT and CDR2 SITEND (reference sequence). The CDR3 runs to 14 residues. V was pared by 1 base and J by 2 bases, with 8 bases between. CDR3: CASSILGSQDTQYF. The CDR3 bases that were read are TGTGCCAGCAGTATATTGGGGTCCCAAGAC.

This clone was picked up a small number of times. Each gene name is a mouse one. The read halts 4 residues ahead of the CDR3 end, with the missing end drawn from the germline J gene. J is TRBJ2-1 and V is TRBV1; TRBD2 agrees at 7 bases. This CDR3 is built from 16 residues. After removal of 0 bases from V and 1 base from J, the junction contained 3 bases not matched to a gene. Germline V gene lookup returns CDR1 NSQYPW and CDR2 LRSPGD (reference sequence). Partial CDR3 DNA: TGCACCTGCAGTGCAGATGCCTGGGGGAACTATGCT. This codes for CTCSADAWGNYA. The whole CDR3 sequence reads CTCSADAWGNYAEQFF. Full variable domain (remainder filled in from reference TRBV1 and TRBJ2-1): VTLLEQNPRWRLVPRGQAVNLRCILKNSQYPWMSWYQQDLQKQLQWLFTLRSPGDKEVKSLPGADYLATRVTDTELRLQVANMSQGRTLYCTCSADAWGNYAEQFFGPGTRLTVL.

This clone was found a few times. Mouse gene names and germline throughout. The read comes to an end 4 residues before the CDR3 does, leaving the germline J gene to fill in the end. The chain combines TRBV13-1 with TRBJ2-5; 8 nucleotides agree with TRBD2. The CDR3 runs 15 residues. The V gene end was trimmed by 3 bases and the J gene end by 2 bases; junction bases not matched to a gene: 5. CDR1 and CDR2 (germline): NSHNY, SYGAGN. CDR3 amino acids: CASSGPTGGQDTQYF. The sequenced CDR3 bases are TGTGCCAGCAGTGGCCCCACTGGGGGCCAAGAC.